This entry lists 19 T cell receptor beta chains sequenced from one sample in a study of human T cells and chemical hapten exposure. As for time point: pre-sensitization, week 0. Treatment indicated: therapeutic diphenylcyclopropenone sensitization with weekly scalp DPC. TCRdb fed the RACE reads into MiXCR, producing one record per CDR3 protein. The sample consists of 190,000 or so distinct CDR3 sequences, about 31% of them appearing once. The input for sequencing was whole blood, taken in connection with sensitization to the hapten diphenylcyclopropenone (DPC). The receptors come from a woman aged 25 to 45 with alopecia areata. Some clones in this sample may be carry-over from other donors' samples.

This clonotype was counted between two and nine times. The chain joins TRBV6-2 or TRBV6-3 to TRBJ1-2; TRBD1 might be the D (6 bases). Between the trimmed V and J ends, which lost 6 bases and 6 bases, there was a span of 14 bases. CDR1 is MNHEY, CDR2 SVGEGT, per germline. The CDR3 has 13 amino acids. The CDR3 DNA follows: TGTGCCAGCAGGGACGGGACACTCCATGGCTACACCTTC. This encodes CASRDGTLHGYTF.

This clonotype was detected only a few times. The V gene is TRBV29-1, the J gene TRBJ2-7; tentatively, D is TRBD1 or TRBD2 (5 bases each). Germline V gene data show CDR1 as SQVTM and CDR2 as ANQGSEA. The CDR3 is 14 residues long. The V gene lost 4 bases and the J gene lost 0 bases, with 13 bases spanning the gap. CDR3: CSVVVRDHSYEQYF. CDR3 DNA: TGCAGCGTTGTGGTTCGGGACCACTCCTACGAGCAGTACTTC.

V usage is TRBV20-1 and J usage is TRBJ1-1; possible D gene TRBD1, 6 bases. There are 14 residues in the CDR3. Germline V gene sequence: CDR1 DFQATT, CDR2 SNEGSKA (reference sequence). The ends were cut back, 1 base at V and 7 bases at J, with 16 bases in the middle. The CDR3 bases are TGCAGTGCTAGAGCCCTCCTACAGGGAGGTGAAGCTTTCTTT. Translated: CSARALLQGGEAFF.

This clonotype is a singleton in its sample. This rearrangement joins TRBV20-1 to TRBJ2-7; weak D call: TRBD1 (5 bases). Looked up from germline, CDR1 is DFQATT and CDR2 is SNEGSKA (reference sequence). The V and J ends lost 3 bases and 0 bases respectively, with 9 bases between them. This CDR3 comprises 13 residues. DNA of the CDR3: TGCAGTGCTAGTACAGGCAGCTCCTACGAGCAGTACTTC. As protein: CSASTGSSYEQYF.

CDR3 DNA: TGTGCCAGCGGGATTGCCGGGGGCTCCTACGAGCAGTACTTC. It encodes CASGIAGGSYEQYF. This chain links TRBV6-2 or TRBV6-3 with TRBJ2-7, with D tentatively TRBD2 (6 bases). Germline V gene sequence: CDR1 MNHEY, CDR2 SVGEGT. There are 14 residues in the CDR3. Trimming pared 8 bases from V and 0 bases from J, leaving 14 bases between.

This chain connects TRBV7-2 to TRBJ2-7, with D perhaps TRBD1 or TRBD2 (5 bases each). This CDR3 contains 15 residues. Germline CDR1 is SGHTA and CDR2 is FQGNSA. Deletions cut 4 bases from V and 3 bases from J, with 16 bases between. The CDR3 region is CASSSQGEGGYEQYF. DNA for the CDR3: TGTGCCAGCAGCTCCCAGGGTGAAGGAGGCTACGAGCAGTACTTC.

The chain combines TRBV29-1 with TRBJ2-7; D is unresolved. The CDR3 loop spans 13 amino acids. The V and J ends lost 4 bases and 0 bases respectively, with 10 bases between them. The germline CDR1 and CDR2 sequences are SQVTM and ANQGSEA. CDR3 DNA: TGCAGCGTTGGGTACTCCTTCTCCTACGAGCAGTACTTC. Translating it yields CSVGYSFSYEQYF.

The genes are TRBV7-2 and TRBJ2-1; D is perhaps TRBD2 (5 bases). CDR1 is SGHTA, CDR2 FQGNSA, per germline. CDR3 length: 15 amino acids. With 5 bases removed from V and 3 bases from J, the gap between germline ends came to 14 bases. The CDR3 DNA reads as TGTGCCAGCAGCCGCGATACTGGACTCTACAATGAGCAGTTCTTC. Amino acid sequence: CASSRDTGLYNEQFF.

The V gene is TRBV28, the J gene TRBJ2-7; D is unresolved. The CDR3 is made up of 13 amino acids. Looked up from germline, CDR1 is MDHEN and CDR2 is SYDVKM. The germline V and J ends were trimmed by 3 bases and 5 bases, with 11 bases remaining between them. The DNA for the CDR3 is TGTGCCAGCAGTTTTCCCCAGCAGGACGAGCAGTACTTC. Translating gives CASSFPQQDEQYF.

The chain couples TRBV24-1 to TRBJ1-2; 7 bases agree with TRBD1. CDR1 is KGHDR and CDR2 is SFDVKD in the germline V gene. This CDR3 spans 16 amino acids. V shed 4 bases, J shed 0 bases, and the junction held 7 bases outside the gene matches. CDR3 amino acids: CATSDTGTATNYGYTF. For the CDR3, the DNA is TGTGCCACCAGTGACACTGGGACAGCGACTAACTATGGCTACACCTTC.

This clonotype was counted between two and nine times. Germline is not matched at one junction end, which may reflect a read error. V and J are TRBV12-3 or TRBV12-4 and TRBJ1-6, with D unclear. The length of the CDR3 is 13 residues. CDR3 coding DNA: TGTGCCAGCAATCAAGGGTATACTTCACCCCTCCACTTT. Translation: CASNQGYTSPLHF.

The CDR3 region has the DNA TGTGCCAGCAGTTTAAACCTCAAACAGGGAAGGCATGGCTACACCTTC. Amino acid sequence: CASSLNLKQGRHGYTF. The chain joins TRBV27 to TRBJ1-2; D may be TRBD1 (6 bases). Germline CDR1 is MNHEY and CDR2 is SMNVEV (reference sequence). V was cut by 2 bases and J by 6 bases, with 19 bases left in between. CDR3 length equals 16 residues.

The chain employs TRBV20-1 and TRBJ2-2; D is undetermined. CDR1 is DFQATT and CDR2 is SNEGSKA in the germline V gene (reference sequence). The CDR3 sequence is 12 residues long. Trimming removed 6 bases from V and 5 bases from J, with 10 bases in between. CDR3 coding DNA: TGCAGTGCAGGCCGGTTTACCGGGGAGCTGTTTTTT. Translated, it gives CSAGRFTGELFF.

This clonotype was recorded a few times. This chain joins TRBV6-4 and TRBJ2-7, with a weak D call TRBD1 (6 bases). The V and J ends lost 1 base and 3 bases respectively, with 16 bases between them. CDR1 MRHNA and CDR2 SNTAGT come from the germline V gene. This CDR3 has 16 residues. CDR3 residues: CASSDWKNRVHYEQYF. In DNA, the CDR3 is TGTGCCAGCAGTGACTGGAAAAACAGGGTACACTACGAGCAGTACTTC.

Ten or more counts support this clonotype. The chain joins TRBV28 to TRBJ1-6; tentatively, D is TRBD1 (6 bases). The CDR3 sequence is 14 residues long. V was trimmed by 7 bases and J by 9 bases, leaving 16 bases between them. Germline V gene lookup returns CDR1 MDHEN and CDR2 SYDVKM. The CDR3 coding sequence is TGTGCCAGCACGGCCTCGGGGGGCGGTTCACCCCTCCACTTT. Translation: CASTASGGGSPLHF.

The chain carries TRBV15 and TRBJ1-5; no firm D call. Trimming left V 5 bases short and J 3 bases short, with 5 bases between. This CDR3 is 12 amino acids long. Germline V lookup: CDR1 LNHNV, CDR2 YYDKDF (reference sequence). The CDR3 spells CATSVDNQPQHF. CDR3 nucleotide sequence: TGTGCCACCAGCGTAGACAATCAGCCCCAGCATTTT.

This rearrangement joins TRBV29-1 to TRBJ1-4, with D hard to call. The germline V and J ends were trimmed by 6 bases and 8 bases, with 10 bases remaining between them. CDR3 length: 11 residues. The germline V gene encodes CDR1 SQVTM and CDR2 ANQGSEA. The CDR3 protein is CSVAEWEKLFF. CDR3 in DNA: TGCAGCGTGGCCGAATGGGAAAAACTGTTTTTT.

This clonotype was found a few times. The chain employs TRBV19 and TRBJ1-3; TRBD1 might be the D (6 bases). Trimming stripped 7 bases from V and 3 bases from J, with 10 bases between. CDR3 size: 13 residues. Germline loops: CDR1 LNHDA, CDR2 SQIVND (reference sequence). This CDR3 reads CASTWTDGNTIYF. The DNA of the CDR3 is TGTGCCAGTACCTGGACAGATGGAAACACCATATATTTT.

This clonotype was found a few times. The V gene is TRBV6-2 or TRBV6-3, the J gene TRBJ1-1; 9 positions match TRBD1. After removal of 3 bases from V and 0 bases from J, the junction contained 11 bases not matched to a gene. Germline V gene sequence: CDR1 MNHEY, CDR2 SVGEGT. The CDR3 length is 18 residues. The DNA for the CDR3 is TGTGCCAGCAGTTATCCCCCCGGGACAGGGCGTATGAACACTGAAGCTTTCTTT. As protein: CASSYPPGTGRMNTEAFF.